These 11 T cell receptor beta chains originate from one sample sequenced in a study of OX40 agonist ivuxolimab in advanced cancers. Assay used: immunoSEQ multiplex PCR; TCRdb lists only in-frame clones, some missing. The sample includes tens of thousands of clones, roughly nine tenths of them seen just once. The material was CD4+ or CD8+ T cells sorted from blood, obtained in a trial of the OX40 agonist ivuxolimab. Receptor source: an adult with an advanced solid tumor such as melanoma, head and neck, liver or kidney cancer.

Only one count was recorded for this clone. This sequence joins TRBV5-1 and TRBJ2-5; D remains ambiguous. This CDR3 has 16 amino acids. Germline V gene lookup returns CDR1 SGHRS and CDR2 YFSETQ. Trimming removed 3 bases at V and 4 bases at J, with 19 bases between. As DNA, the CDR3 is TGCGCCAGCAGCTCTTTCGGCCCTGAGAGTGTAGAGACCCAGTACTTC. This encodes CASSSFGPESVETQYF.

CDR3: CASSLGQGLWPQHF. DNA for the CDR3: TGCGCCAGCAGCCTAGGACAGGGGCTTTGGCCCCAGCATTTT. The chain joins TRBV4-1 to TRBJ1-5, with TRBD1 matching over 9 bases. The germline V gene has CDR1 MGHRA and CDR2 YSYEKL. The V gene end was trimmed by 4 bases and the J gene end by 9 bases; junction bases not matched to a gene: 7. The CDR3 covers 14 residues.

This CDR3 reads CSAGTGGGKNIQYF. The CDR3, as DNA: TGCAGCGCTGGGACAGGGGGTGGCAAAAACATTCAGTACTTC. This chain joins TRBV29-1 and TRBJ2-4; 11 bases fit TRBD1. The CDR3 length is 14 residues. The J segment lost 3 bases and the V segment lost 7 bases, leaving 5 bases of the junction unmatched. Per the germline V gene, CDR1 is SQVTM and CDR2 is ANQGSEA.

The V and J genes are TRBV18 and TRBJ1-2; weak D call: TRBD1 (5 bases). This CDR3 spans 14 amino acids. Trimming left V 3 bases short and J 2 bases short, with 10 bases between. The germline V gene encodes CDR1 KGHSH and CDR2 LQKENI. The CDR3 sequence: CASSPLRDNYGYTF. CDR3 sequence (DNA): TGTGCCAGCTCACCTCTTAGGGACAACTATGGCTACACCTTC.

The gene calls are TRBV5-8 and TRBJ1-6; D call uncertain. Trimming left V 4 bases short and J 9 bases short, with 17 bases between. Germline V CDR1 and CDR2: SGHTS, YDEGEE. The CDR3 spans 15 residues. CDR3: CASSSQAGGFSPLHF. For the CDR3, the DNA is TGTGCCAGCAGCAGTCAGGCCGGCGGGTTTTCACCCCTCCACTTT.

For the CDR3, the DNA is TGTGCCAGCAGCCCCCGCGATCCGACAGGGTATAGCAATCAGCCCCAGCATTTT. Its protein product is CASSPRDPTGYSNQPQHF. The genes are TRBV7-8 and TRBJ1-5, with 7 bases aligning to TRBD1. The J segment lost 0 bases and the V segment lost 5 bases, leaving 13 bases of the junction unmatched. The germline V gene has CDR1 SGHVS and CDR2 FQNEAQ. CDR3 length: 18 residues.

The table lists this clone with a count of one. The V and J genes are TRBV27 and TRBJ1-2; D perhaps matches TRBD1 (5 bases). Deletions cut 5 bases from V and 3 bases from J, with 13 bases between. The CDR3 totals 14 residues. The germline gives CDR1 MNHEY, CDR2 SMNVEV (reference sequence). CDR3 residues: CASSPNRGDYGYTF. The CDR3 DNA reads TGTGCCAGCAGTCCCAATCGGGGGGACTATGGCTACACCTTC.

CDR3 sequence reads: CAAGRGQGYEQYF. The DNA for the CDR3 is TGTGCCGCGGGAAGGGGACAGGGCTACGAGCAGTACTTC. This chain uses TRBV6-1 with TRBJ2-7, with TRBD1 identical over 9 bases. Germline loops: CDR1 MNHNS, CDR2 SASEGT. V gave up 11 bases and J gave up 3 bases; unmatched junction bases: 8. CDR3 length: 13 amino acids.

This clone was observed once. The chain links TRBV6-6 to TRBJ2-7; D is tentatively TRBD1 or TRBD2 (5 bases each). V lost 5 bases and J 0 bases, leaving 14 bases between the germline ends. The CDR3 has 15 amino acids. Germline CDR1 reads MNHNY; CDR2 reads SVGAGI (reference sequence). CDR3 region: CASSTGRRSSYEQYF. DNA of the CDR3: TGTGCCAGCAGTACGGGGCGGCGGAGCTCCTACGAGCAGTACTTC.

The rearrangement joins TRBV6-5 to TRBJ2-4; D remains unclear. The V and J ends lost 3 bases and 1 base respectively, with 13 bases between them. The CDR3 runs to 16 residues. CDR1 is MNHEY, CDR2 SVGAGI, per germline. The CDR3, as DNA: TGTGCCAGCAGTTATAGTGTAGGGTCGGCCAAAAACATTCAGTACTTC. Its protein is CASSYSVGSAKNIQYF.

This sequence joins TRBV19 and TRBJ2-7, with D hard to call. The CDR3 length is 13 residues. Trimming removed 5 bases at V and 5 bases at J, with 13 bases between. Germline CDR1 LNHDA, CDR2 SQIVND (reference sequence). The CDR3 DNA sequence: TGTGCCAGTAGTGCCCAACCGGCCCACGAGCAGTACTTC. Translation: CASSAQPAHEQYF. The whole variable domain, filled in from reference TRBV19 and TRBJ2-7, reads DGGITQSPKYLFRKEGQNVTLSCEQNLNHDAMYWYRQDPGQGLRLIYYSQIVNDFQKGDIAEGYSVSREKKESFPLTVTSAQKNPTAFYLCASSAQPAHEQYFGPGTRLTVT.